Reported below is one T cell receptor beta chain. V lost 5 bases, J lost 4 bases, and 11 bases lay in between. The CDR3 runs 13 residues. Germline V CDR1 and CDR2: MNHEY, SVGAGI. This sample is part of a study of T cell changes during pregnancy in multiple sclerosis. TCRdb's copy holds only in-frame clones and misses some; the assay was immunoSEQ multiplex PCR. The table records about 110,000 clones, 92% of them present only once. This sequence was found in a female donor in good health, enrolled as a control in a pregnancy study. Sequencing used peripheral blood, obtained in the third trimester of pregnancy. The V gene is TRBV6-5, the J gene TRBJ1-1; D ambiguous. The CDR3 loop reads CASSRGHPTEAFF. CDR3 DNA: TGTGCCAGCAGTCGTGGGCACCCCACTGAAGCTTTCTTT.